Listed below are T cell receptor beta chains from one sample, sequenced in a study of blood T cell repertoires in COVID-19. TCRdb's copy holds only in-frame clones and misses some; the assay was immunoSEQ multiplex PCR. The sample has 85,000 to 110,000 clones; roughly 87% are singletons. The sample taken for sequencing was peripheral blood. The source is a human donor in a cohort sampled during active COVID-19. Each CDR3 is given with its conserved first and last residue.

>TRBV19|TRBJ2-1
CASSIWGGDNEQFF
>TRBV6-5|TRBJ2-1
CASSSGLVGHEQFF
>TRBV12-1|TRBJ2-7
CASSLPGLAGPGYEQYF
>TRBV5-4|TRBJ2-7
CASSLRDFGDEQYF
>TRBV18|TRBJ1-2
CASSHDRVEGYTF
>TRBV2|TRBJ1-1
CASSDRDVGSPKNTEAFF
>TRBV2|TRBJ2-3
CASSRGLAGDTDTQYF
>TRBV27|TRBJ2-7
CASRIRAGAGEQYF
>TRBV10-3|TRBJ2-7
CAISRGQGARGEQYF
>TRBV20-1|TRBJ2-5
CSARDLETQYF
>TRBV10-3|TRBJ2-2
CAISPGAGELFF
>TRBV6-5|TRBJ1-6
CASSLVHGGPPLHF
>TRBV2|TRBJ2-1
CASSESLVDEQFF
>TRBV6-1|TRBJ2-3
CASSALQTGVTDTQYF
>TRBV5-1|TRBJ2-7
CASSLAGSSYEQYF
>TRBV2|TRBJ2-5
CASRRDRGPQETQYF
>TRBV7-2|TRBJ2-5
CASRREGPETQYF
>TRBV2|TRBJ1-5
CASLRGQGGNQPQHF
>TRBV2|TRBJ2-3
CASNVLAGGRNTQYF
>TRBV7-2|TRBJ1-6
CASSLGTKFDNSPLHF
>TRBV24-1|TRBJ1-2
CATSGGGYGYTF
>TRBV11-3|TRBJ2-7
CASSLRRGGSESYEQYF
>TRBV6-5|TRBJ1-5
CASSYRGSNQPQHF
>TRBV11-2|TRBJ2-5
CASSLDLPDRASETQYF
>TRBV20-1|TRBJ2-3
CSASIPGVLTDTQYF
>TRBV9|TRBJ2-7
CASSVTGGYEQYF
>TRBV19|TRBJ1-2
CASSPAGLDYGYTF
>TRBV27|TRBJ1-2
CASSLLPERDNYGYTF
>TRBV5-1|TRBJ2-5
CASSLRLAGAQETQYF
>TRBV9|TRBJ1-3
CASSVLGQTYSGNTIYF
>TRBV5-6|TRBJ2-5
CASSFQMETQYF
>TRBV9|TRBJ2-1
CASSVEASGNNYNEQFF
>TRBV4-1|TRBJ2-7
CASSQVGAGVEQYF
>TRBV15|TRBJ2-7
CAISPGDSHSYEQYF
>TRBV29-1|TRBJ1-1
CSALQGQSIMNTEAFF
>TRBV28|TRBJ2-1
CASSSTTDRLDEQFF
>TRBV7-9|TRBJ1-3
CASSRSRGSGNTIYF
>TRBV10-3|TRBJ2-3
CAISESTGQGTDTQYF
>TRBV24-1|TRBJ1-2
CATSDLGQGYGYTF
>TRBV28|TRBJ2-7
CASSSQQRDSYEQYF
>TRBV24-1|TRBJ2-2
CATSDLEGDRAGELFF
>TRBV23-1|TRBJ1-2
CASSPTWESGFGYTF
>TRBV7-9|TRBJ1-1
CASSLYVQLNTEAFF
>TRBV2|TRBJ1-5
CASSESGNQPQHF
>TRBV5-1|TRBJ1-1
CASSLGGMNTEAFF
>TRBV28|TRBJ2-3
CASSPLAGGTDTQYF
>TRBV4-1|TRBJ1-5
CASSQEGGTSQPQHF
>TRBV29-1|TRBJ1-4
CSVEADGDEKLFF
>TRBV4-1|TRBJ2-1
CASSHAVTSGRANEQFF
>TRBV28|TRBJ1-5
CASSVPDYPPGQPQHF
>TRBV7-7|TRBJ2-1
CASSLGAGDFSEQFF
>TRBV6-1|TRBJ2-7
CASSEAGTGVYEQYF
>TRBV6-5|TRBJ1-2
CASSYSSKDRNYGYTF
>TRBV2|TRBJ2-7
CASSRDTYEQYF
>TRBV4-1|TRBJ2-1
CASSQDTGREYNEQFF
>TRBV24-1|TRBJ2-5
CATSEPASGTQYF
>TRBV6-5|TRBJ2-1
CASTSGFLSYNEQFF
>TRBV11-2|TRBJ2-7
CASSTAYEQYF